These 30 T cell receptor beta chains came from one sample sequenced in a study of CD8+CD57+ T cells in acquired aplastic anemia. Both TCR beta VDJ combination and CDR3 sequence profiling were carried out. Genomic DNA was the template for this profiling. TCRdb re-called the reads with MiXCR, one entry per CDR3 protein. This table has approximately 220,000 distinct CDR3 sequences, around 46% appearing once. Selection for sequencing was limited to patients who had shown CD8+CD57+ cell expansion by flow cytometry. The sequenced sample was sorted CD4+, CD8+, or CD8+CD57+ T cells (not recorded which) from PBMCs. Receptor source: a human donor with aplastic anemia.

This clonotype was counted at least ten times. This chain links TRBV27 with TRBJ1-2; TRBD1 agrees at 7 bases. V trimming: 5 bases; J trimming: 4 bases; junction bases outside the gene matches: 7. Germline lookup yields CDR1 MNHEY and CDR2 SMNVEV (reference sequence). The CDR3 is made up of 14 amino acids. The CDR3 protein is CASSIPGQLYGYTF. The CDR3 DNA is TGTGCCAGCAGTATACCGGGACAGCTCTATGGCTACACCTTC.

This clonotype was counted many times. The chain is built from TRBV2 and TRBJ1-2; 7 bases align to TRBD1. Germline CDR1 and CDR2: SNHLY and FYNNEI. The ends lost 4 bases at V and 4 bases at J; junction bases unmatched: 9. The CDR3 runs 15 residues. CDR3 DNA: TGTGCCAGCAGTGTGCCCAACAGGGGCGTCTATGGCTACACCTTC. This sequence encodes CASSVPNRGVYGYTF.

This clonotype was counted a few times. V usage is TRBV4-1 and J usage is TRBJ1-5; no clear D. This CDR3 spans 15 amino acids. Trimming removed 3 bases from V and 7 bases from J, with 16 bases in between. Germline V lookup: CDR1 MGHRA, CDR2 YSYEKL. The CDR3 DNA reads TGCGCCAGCAGCCAGGCCTCGGACCCCCGCCAGCCCCAGCATTTT. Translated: CASSQASDPRQPQHF.

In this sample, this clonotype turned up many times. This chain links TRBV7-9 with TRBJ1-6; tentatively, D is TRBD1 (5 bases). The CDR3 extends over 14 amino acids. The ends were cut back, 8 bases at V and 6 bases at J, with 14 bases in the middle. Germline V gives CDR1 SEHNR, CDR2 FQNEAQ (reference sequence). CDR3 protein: CASQNRDLNSPLHF. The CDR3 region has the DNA TGTGCCAGCCAAAACCGGGACCTTAATTCACCCCTCCACTTT.

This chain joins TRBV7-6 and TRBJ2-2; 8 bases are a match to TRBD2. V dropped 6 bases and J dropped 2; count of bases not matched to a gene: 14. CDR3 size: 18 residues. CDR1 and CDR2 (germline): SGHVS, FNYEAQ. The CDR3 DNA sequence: TGTGCCAGCAGACCGAGTACACTAGCGGCCAAAAACACCGGGGAGCTGTTTTTT. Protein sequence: CASRPSTLAAKNTGELFF.

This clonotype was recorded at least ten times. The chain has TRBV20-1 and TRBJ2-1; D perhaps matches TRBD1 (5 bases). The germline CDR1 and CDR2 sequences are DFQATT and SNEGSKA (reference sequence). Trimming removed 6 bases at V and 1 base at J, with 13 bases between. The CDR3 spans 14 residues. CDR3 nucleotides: TGCAGTGCCAGACGTCAGGGTTCCTACAATGAGCAGTTCTTC. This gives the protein CSARRQGSYNEQFF.

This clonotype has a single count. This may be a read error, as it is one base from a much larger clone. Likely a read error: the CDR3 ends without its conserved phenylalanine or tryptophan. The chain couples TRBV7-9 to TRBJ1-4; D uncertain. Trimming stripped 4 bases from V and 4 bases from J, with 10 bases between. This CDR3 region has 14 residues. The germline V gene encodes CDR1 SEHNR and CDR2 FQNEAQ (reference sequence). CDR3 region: CASSSGFNNEKLFL. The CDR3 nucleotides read TGTGCCAGCAGCTCAGGTTTTAATAATGAAAAACTGTTTCTT.

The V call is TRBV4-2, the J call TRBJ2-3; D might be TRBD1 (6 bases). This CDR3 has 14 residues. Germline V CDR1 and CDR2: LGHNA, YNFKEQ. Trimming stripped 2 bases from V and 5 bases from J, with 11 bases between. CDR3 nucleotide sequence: TGTGCCAGCAGCCAAACAACAGGGTTAGATACGCAGTATTTT. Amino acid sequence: CASSQTTGLDTQYF.

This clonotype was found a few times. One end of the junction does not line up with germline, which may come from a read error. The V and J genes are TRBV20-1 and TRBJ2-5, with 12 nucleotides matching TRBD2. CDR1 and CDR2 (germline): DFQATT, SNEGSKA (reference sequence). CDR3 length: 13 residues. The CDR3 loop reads CSSSGGESETQYF. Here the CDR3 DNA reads TGCAGTTCTAGCGGGGGGGAGTCGGAGACCCAGTACTTC.

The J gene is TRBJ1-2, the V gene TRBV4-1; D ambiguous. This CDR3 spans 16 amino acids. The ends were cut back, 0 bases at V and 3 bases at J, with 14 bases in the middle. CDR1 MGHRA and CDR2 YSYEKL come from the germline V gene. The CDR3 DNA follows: TGCGCCAGCAGCCAAGAACCGGGAGTTCTGGACTATGGCTACACCTTC. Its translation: CASSQEPGVLDYGYTF.

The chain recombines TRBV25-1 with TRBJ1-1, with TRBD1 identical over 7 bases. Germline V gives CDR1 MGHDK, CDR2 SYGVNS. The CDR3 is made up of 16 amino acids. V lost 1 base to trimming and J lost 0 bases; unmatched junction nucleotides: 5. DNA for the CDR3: TGTGCCAGCAGTGAATTTGGGACAGACATGAACACTGAAGCTTTCTTT. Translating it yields CASSEFGTDMNTEAFF.

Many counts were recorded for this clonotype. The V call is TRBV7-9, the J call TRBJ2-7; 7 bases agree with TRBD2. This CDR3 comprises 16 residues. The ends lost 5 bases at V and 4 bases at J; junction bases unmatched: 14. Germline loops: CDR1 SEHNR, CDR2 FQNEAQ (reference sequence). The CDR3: CASSLPTRGGSYEQYF. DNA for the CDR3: TGTGCCAGCAGCCTACCCACTAGGGGAGGGTCTTACGAGCAGTACTTC. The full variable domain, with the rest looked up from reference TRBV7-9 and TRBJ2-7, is DTGVSQNPRHKITKRGQNVTFRCDPISEHNRLYWYRQTLGQGPEFLTYFQNEAQLEKSRLLSDRFSAERPKGSFSTLEIQRTEQGDSAMYLCASSLPTRGGSYEQYFGPGTRLTVT.

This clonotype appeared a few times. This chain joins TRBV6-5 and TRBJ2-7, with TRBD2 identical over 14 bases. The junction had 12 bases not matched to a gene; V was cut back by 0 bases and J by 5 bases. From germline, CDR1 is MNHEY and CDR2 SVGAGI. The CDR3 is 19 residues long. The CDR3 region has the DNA TGTGCCAGCAGTTACTCGGCCGAGACTAGCGGGAGGGAAGGCCACGAGCAGTACTTC. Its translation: CASSYSAETSGREGHEQYF.

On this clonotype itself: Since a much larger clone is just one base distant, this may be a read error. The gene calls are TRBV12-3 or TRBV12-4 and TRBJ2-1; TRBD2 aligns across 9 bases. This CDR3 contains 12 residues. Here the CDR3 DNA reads TGTGCGTGTAGCGGGGGCCACAATGAGCAGTCCTTC. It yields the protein CACSGGHNEQSF.

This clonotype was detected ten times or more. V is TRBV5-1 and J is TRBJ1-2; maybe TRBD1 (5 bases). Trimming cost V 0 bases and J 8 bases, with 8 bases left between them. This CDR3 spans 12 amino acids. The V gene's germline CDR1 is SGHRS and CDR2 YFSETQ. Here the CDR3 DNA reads TGCGCCAGCAGCTTGGAGAGGGGAGGCTACACCTTC. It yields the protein CASSLERGGYTF.

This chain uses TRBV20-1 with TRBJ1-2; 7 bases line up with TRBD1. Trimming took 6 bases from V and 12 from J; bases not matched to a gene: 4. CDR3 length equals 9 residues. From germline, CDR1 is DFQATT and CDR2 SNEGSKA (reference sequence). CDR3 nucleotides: TGCAGTGCCGGGGACAGCCACACCTTC. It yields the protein CSAGDSHTF.

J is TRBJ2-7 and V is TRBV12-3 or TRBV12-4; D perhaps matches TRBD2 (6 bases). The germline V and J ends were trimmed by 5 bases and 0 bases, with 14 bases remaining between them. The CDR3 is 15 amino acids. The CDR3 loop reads CASSPGLPHSYEQYF. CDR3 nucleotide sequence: TGTGCCAGCAGTCCCGGACTACCGCACTCCTACGAGCAGTACTTC.

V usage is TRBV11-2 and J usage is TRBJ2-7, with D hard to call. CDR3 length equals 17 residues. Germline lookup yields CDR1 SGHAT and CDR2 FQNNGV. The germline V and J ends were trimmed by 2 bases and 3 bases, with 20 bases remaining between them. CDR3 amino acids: CASSLSESTAMLYEQYF. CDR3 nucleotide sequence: TGTGCCAGCAGCTTATCCGAATCGACGGCGATGCTCTACGAGCAGTACTTC.

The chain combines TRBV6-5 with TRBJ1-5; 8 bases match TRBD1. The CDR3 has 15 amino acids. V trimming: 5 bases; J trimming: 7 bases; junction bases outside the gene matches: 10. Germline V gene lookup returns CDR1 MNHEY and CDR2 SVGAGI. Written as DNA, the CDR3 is TGTGCCAGCAGTCCCGGACAGGGAGGGCGGCAGCCCCAGCATTTT. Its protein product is CASSPGQGGRQPQHF.

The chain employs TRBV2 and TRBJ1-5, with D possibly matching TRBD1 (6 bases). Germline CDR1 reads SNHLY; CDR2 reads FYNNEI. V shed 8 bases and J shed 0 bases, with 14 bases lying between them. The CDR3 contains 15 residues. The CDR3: CASLDRPYSNQPQHF. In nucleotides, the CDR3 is TGTGCCAGCCTGGACAGACCTTATAGCAATCAGCCCCAGCATTTT.

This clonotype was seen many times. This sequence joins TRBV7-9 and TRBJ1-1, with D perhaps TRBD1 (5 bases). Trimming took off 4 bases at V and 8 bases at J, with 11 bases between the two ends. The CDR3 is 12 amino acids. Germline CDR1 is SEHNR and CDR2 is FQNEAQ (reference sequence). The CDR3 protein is CASSSTGPEAFF. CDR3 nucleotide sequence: TGTGCCAGCAGCTCTACAGGTCCCGAAGCTTTCTTT.

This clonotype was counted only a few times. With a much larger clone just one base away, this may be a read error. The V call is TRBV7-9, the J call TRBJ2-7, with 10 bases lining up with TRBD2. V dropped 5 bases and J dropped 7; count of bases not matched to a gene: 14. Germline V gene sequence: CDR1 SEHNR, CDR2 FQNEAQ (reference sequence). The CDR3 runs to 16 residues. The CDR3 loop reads CASSAWSGGAWNEQYF. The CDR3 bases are TGTGCCAGCAGCGCCTGGAGCGGGGGGGCCTGGAATGAGCAGTACTTC.

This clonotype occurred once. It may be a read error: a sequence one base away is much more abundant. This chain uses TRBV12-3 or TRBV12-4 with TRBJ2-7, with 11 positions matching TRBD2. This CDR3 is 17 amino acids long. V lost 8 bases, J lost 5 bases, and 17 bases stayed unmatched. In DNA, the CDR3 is TGTGCCAGCCAGAGAGTAGCGGGAGGGGTATCCCCCGACGAGCAGTACTTC. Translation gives CASQRVAGGVSPDEQYF.

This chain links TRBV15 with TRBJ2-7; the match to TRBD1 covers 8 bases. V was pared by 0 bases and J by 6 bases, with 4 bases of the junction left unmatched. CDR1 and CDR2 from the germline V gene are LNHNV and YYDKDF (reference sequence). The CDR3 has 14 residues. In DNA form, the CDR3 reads TGTGCCACCAGCAGAGATCGGACAGGGCGCGAGCAGTACTTC. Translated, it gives CATSRDRTGREQYF.

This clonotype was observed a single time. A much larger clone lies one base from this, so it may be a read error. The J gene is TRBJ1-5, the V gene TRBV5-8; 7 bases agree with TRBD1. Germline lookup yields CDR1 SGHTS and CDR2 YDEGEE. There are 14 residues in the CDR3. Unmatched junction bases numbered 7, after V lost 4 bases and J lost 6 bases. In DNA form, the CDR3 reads TGTGCCAGCAGCCGACAGGGCCGGGCTCAGCCCCAGCATTTT. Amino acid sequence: CASSRQGRAQPQHF.

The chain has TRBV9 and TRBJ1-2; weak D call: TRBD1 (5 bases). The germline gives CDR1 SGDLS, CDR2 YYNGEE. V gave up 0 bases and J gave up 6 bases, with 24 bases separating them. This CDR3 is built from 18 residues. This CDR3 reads CASSVAPETGRVINGYTF. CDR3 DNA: TGTGCCAGCAGCGTAGCTCCAGAAACGGGACGGGTAATCAATGGCTACACCTTC.

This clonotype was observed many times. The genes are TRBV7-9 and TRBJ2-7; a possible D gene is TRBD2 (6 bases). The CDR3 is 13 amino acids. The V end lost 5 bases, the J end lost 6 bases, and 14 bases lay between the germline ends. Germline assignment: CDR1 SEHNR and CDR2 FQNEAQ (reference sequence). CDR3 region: CASSMGLSPEQYF. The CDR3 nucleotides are TGTGCCAGCAGCATGGGACTCTCCCCCGAGCAGTACTTC.

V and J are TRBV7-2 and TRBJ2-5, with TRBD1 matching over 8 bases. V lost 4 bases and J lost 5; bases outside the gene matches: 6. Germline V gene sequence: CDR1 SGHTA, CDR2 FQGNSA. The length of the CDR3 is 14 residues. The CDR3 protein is CASSYQGAGETQYF. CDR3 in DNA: TGTGCCAGCAGCTATCAGGGGGCCGGGGAGACCCAGTACTTC.

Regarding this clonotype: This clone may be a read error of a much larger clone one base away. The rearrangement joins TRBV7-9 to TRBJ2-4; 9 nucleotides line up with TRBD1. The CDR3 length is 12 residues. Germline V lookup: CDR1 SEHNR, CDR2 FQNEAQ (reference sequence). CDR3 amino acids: CVSSWGGDREYF. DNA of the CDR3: TGTGTCAGCAGCTGGGGGGGGGACAGGGAGTACTTC.

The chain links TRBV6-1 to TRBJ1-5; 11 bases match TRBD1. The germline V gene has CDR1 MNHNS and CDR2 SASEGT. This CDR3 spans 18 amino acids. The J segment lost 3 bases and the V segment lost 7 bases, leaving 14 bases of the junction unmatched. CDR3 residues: CASNLGTGGRFNNQPQHF. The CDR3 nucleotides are TGTGCCAGCAACCTAGGGACAGGGGGACGATTTAACAATCAGCCCCAGCATTTT.